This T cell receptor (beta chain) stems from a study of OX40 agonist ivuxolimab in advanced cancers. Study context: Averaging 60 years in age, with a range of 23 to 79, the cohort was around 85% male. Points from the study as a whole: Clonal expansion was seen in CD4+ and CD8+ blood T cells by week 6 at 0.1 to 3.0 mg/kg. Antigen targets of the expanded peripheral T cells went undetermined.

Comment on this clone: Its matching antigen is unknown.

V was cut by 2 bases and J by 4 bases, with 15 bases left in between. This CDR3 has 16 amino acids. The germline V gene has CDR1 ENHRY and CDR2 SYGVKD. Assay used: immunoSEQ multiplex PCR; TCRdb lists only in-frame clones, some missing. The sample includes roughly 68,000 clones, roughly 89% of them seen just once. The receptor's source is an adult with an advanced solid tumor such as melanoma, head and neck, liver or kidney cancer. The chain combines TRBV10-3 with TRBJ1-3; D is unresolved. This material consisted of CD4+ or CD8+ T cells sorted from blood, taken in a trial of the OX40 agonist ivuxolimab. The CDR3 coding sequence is TGTGCCATCAGTGAGAAATTGGGTGATGAGGGAAACACCATATATTTT. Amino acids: CAISEKLGDEGNTIYF.